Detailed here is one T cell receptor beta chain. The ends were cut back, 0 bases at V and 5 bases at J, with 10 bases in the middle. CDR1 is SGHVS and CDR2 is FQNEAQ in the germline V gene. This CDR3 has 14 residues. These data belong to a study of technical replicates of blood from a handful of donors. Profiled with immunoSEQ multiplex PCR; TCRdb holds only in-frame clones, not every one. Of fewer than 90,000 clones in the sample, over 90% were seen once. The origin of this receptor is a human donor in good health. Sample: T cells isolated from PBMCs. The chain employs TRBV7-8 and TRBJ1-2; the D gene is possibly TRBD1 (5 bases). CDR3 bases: TGTGCCAGCAGCTTAGCTCTGCAGGGATATGGCTACACCTTC. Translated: CASSLALQGYGYTF.